The 19 T cell receptor beta chains reported below all come from one sample, sequenced in a study of response to subunit inactivated influenza vaccine. TCRdb re-called the RT-PCR reads with MiXCR, one entry per CDR3 protein. The sample has a few hundred thousand distinct CDR3 sequences, about 20% seen once. The input for sequencing was PBMCs from blood, taken less than 22 months after vaccination. The receptors stem from a man between 50 and 75 years old who received an inactivated influenza vaccine.

The CDR3 loop reads CASSQGPRDSPLHF. DNA for the CDR3: TGTGCCAGCAGCCAAGGGCCTAGGGATTCACCCCTCCACTTT. The chain combines TRBV3-1 with TRBJ1-6; D not certain. Germline V CDR1 and CDR2: LGHDT, YNNKEL (reference sequence). The V and J ends lost 1 base and 8 bases respectively, with 9 bases between them. The CDR3 has 14 residues.

The chain has TRBV27 and TRBJ1-3; D uncertain. Deletions cut 7 bases from V and 2 bases from J, with 9 bases between. Per the germline V gene, CDR1 is MNHEY and CDR2 is SMNVEV (reference sequence). This CDR3 has 13 amino acids. The DNA of the CDR3 is TGTGCCAGCAAACGGATGGCTGGAAACACCATATATTTT. Translated: CASKRMAGNTIYF.

This clonotype has at least ten counts. V usage is TRBV12-3 or TRBV12-4 and J usage is TRBJ1-6; tentatively, D is TRBD1 (5 bases). The V end was cut by 6 bases, the J end by 6 bases, with 12 bases between. The CDR3 extends over 14 amino acids. The CDR3 DNA reads TGTGCCAGCAGCACCGGGACTGCTAATTCACCCCTCCACTTT. Residues: CASSTGTANSPLHF.

The chain employs TRBV7-9 and TRBJ1-2; the D gene is possibly TRBD1 (5 bases). CDR1 is SEHNR and CDR2 is FQNEAQ in the germline V gene (reference sequence). Trimming took off 0 bases at V and 7 bases at J, with 6 bases between the two ends. There are 12 residues in the CDR3. The CDR3 DNA reads as TGTGCCAGCAGCTTAGCTGGGGGTGGCTACACCTTC. This translates into CASSLAGGGYTF. Complete variable domain (other parts from reference TRBV7-9 and TRBJ1-2): DTGVSQNPRHKITKRGQNVTFRCDPISEHNRLYWYRQTLGQGPEFLTYFQNEAQLEKSRLLSDRFSAERPKGSFSTLEIQRTEQGDSAMYLCASSLAGGGYTFGSGTRLTVV.

The chain combines TRBV20-1 with TRBJ2-3; the D is unclear. Trimming cost V 3 bases and J 2 bases, with 15 bases left between them. The CDR3 has 15 amino acids. Germline V gives CDR1 DFQATT, CDR2 SNEGSKA (reference sequence). The CDR3, as DNA: TGCAGTGCTAGTAGGCTAGACCAGATCACAGATACGCAGTATTTT. It is translated as CSASRLDQITDTQYF.

This clonotype was counted a few times. This sequence joins TRBV29-1 and TRBJ2-1; TRBD2 matches at 13 bases. Germline V gives CDR1 SQVTM, CDR2 ANQGSEA. The CDR3 extends over 14 amino acids. Trimming removed 7 bases from V and 7 bases from J; junction bases left unmatched: 7. The CDR3 sequence: CSGPTSGGSNEQFF. DNA for the CDR3: TGCAGCGGCCCGACTAGCGGGGGGTCGAATGAGCAGTTCTTC.

The CDR3 DNA sequence: TGTGCCAGCAGTTACTCCCCCAACACAGATACGCAGTATTTT. Its protein is CASSYSPNTDTQYF. The gene calls are TRBV6-5 and TRBJ2-3; the D is unclear. Germline-derived CDR1 and CDR2 are MNHEY and SVGAGI. Trimming left V 0 bases short and J 2 bases short, with 6 bases between. The CDR3 is 14 residues long.

This clonotype was recorded many times. The J gene is TRBJ1-5, the V gene TRBV20-1; D possibly corresponds to TRBD1 (5 bases). The germline V gene encodes CDR1 DFQATT and CDR2 SNEGSKA (reference sequence). The V end lost 5 bases, the J end lost 11 bases, and 22 bases lay between the germline ends. This CDR3 comprises 14 residues. The CDR3 DNA follows: TGCAGTGCTGGTGCCGGGACCCGCGTCGCGTCCCAGCATTTT. Encoded protein: CSAGAGTRVASQHF.

This clonotype has ten or more counts. The chain recombines TRBV12-3 or TRBV12-4 with TRBJ1-4; tentatively, D is TRBD1 (5 bases). There are 14 residues in the CDR3. Trimming removed 4 bases from V and 8 bases from J, with 14 bases in between. CDR3 region: CASSSWGREEKLFF. CDR3 coding DNA: TGTGCCAGCAGTTCGTGGGGGAGGGAAGAAAAACTGTTTTTT.

This rearrangement joins TRBV9 to TRBJ2-1; D is undetermined. Per germline, CDR1 SGDLS and CDR2 YYNGEE. This CDR3 contains 13 residues. Trimming removed 4 bases at V and 10 bases at J, with 15 bases between. The CDR3 spells CASSQIQLREQFF. The CDR3 DNA reads as TGTGCCAGCAGCCAAATACAACTTCGGGAGCAGTTCTTC.

Comments on this clonotype: The junction departs from the called germline gene at one end, perhaps through a read error. The V gene is TRBV6-2 or TRBV6-3, the J gene TRBJ2-5, with D unresolved. CDR1 and CDR2 from the germline V gene are MNHEY and SVGEGT. This CDR3 has 11 residues. Here the CDR3 reads CASSYLDSPTF. The DNA of the CDR3 is TGTGCCAGCAGTTATCTTGACTCACCGACCTTC.

The chain is built from TRBV7-2 and TRBJ2-7, with TRBD1 matching over 7 bases. V dropped 5 bases and J dropped 5; count of bases not matched to a gene: 6. The CDR3 is 13 amino acids. Germline V gives CDR1 SGHTA, CDR2 FQGNSA. The CDR3 loop is CASSQNRGDEQYF. The CDR3 region has the DNA TGTGCCAGCAGCCAGAACAGGGGTGACGAGCAGTACTTC.

This clonotype has only a few counts. The chain couples TRBV7-2 to TRBJ2-2; a possible D gene is TRBD2 (7 bases). The CDR3 is 15 residues long. V lost 5 bases, J lost 9 bases, and 19 bases lay in between. Germline CDR1 reads SGHTA; CDR2 reads FQGNSA. CDR3 loop: CASSPRGAGNRELFF. CDR3 coding DNA: TGTGCCAGCAGCCCCCGGGGGGCGGGAAATAGGGAGCTGTTTTTT.

The chain recombines TRBV3-1 with TRBJ1-4; a weak D match, TRBD1 (5 bases). This CDR3 region has 14 residues. Germline V lookup: CDR1 LGHDT, CDR2 YNNKEL (reference sequence). With 4 bases removed from V and 12 bases from J, the gap between germline ends came to 18 bases. The CDR3 is CASSPRHGSGELFF. CDR3 DNA: TGTGCCAGCAGCCCGCGACACGGCTCGGGGGAACTGTTTTTT.

This rearrangement joins TRBV3-1 to TRBJ1-3; D gene uncertain. This CDR3 comprises 13 residues. Trimming took 5 bases from V and 4 from J, leaving 9 bases between them. Germline V gene lookup returns CDR1 LGHDT and CDR2 YNNKEL (reference sequence). Written as DNA, the CDR3 is TGTGCCAGCAGCTCAAGTACGGGAAACACCATATATTTT. Encoded protein: CASSSSTGNTIYF.

Turning to this clonotype: A read error may explain this, as a much larger clone is one base away. This CDR3 fails to terminate in the conserved phenylalanine or tryptophan, so it likely reflects a read error. This rearrangement joins TRBV12-3 or TRBV12-4 to TRBJ1-2; the D gene is possibly TRBD1 (5 bases). The length of the CDR3 is 15 residues. V was pared by 1 base and J by 8 bases, with 17 bases between. In DNA, the CDR3 is TGTGCCAGCAGTTTAGGTGCGAGCGGGGCAGGAGGCTACACCTCC. It encodes CASSLGASGAGGYTS.

The V call is TRBV6-5, the J call TRBJ1-5; the match to TRBD1 covers 7 bases. Germline CDR1 is MNHEY and CDR2 is SVGAGI. The CDR3 totals 13 residues. V lost 2 bases, J lost 8 bases, and 3 bases stayed unmatched. CDR3 coding DNA: TGTGCCAGCAGTTACAGGGGGCAGGAGCCCCAGCATTTT. The encoded protein is CASSYRGQEPQHF.

The rearrangement uses TRBV9 and TRBJ2-5; 8 bases line up with TRBD2. CDR1 SGDLS and CDR2 YYNGEE come from the germline V gene. Germline trimming cut 4 bases from V and 2 bases from J; bases unmatched to any gene: 4. The length of the CDR3 is 14 residues. CDR3: CASSPTSGQETQYF. The CDR3 DNA follows: TGTGCCAGCAGCCCAACTAGCGGACAAGAGACCCAGTACTTC.

This clonotype was observed a few times. J is TRBJ1-5 and V is TRBV18, with no clear D. Trimming cost V 5 bases and J 9 bases, with 11 bases left between them. The CDR3 extends over 12 amino acids. Germline V gives CDR1 KGHSH, CDR2 LQKENI. The CDR3 DNA follows: TGTGCCAGCTCAAGCACGAGTGGGCCCCAGCATTTT. This codes for CASSSTSGPQHF. Drawing the rest from reference TRBV18 and TRBJ1-5, the complete variable domain is NAGVMQNPRHLVRRRGQEARLRCSPMKGHSHVYWYRQLPEEGLKFMVYLQKENIIDESGMPKERFSAEFPKEGPSILRIQQVVRGDSAAYFCASSSTSGPQHFGDGTRLSIL.